The subject of this entry is one T cell receptor beta chain. This record comes from a study of cytomegalovirus exposure and HLA in healthy donors. The study ran its PCR with 60 Vbeta and 13 Jbeta primers. Libraries were prepared by immunoSEQ multiplex PCR; TCRdb keeps only in-frame clonotypes and omits some of them. The sample shows more than 130,000 clones, about three quarters of them seen only once. There are 13 residues in the CDR3. V lost 5 bases, J lost 9 bases, and 8 bases stayed unmatched. Germline V gene lookup returns CDR1 SGHRS and CDR2 YFSETQ. The sample taken for sequencing was PBMCs. The genes are TRBV5-1 and TRBJ2-5; TRBD1 matches 9 bases. This TCR was sampled from a man aged 18 to 29 in good health and CMV-seronegative. The DNA of the CDR3 is TGCGCCAGCAGACCTGACAGGGGGGATGCCCAGTACTTC. Its protein product is CASRPDRGDAQYF.